This T cell receptor (beta chain) came from a study of blood T cell repertoires in COVID-19 (dated by TCRdb to about 2020). Background on the whole study: The collaborator samples originated in the United States, Italy and Spain and spanned the acute and convalescent phases of COVID-19. The prospective study material was composed of cDNA or gDNA derived from T cells, B-cell-depleted T cells, or PBMCs. The dataset comprised deeply sampled blood TCRbeta repertoires from subjects exposed to, actively infected with, or recovered from COVID-19. A freely available public database, intended as a resource for researchers studying the immune response to SARS-CoV-2, is where the repertoires were released. The samples were drawn from the first 160 participants of the ongoing ImmuneRACE study and from 1,254 subjects provided by 6 global collaborators. A de-identified subject ID, COVID-19 status, age in years and sex were almost always included in the sample metadata. Where HLA class I and class II types were available, the types were taken from metadata supplied by the sample provider, not from assay-based typing. Broad study findings and their caveats: Clinical and demographic metadata were provided uncurated, with the amount varying by source and participant.

The immunoSEQ Assay, a bias-controlled multiplex PCR, was used to amplify TCRbeta CDR3 regions from genomic DNA. Regarding the original processing steps: The number of nucleated cells in each sample was estimated from the amplification of reference gene primers within the assay. To quantify the absolute abundance of each unique TCRbeta CDR3 rearrangement, sequence reads were collapsed and filtered. For each sample, productive Simpson clonality was calculated by taking the square root of Simpson's diversity index across productive rearrangements. TCRdb took this table from immuneACCESS and kept in-frame rearrangements with V and J called. Such tables lack part of the clones; where checked against another copy, unresolved V genes explain under half of the gap, and the rest is unexplained. V, J and clone size are those of that table, while D and trimming were read from the DNA. The sample records about 390,000 clones, around 87% of which are singletons. Clones ranked in the top ten supply 2% to 2.5% of the sample.

From cysteine to phenylalanine, the CDR3 is 18 amino acids long. The sequence is cut down to CDR3 DNA, 54 bases in frame from base 1. V loses 1 base, J loses 0 bases, and the germline ends lie 18 bases apart. CDR1 and CDR2, per the germline V gene, are SGHRS and YFSETQ. Concerning this clone: Its antigen remains undetermined. Base qualities are missing; no much larger clone stands one base away.

One collaborating source in Seattle enrolled patients while the patients were actively infected and followed the patients over time throughout the course of disease. Whole blood was collected in K2EDTA tubes by collaborating institutions according to the institutions' own protocols. For TCRbeta analysis, collaborator samples were shipped as frozen whole blood, as isolated PBMCs, or as DNA extracted from either sample type. The sequenced sample was peripheral blood. The clonotype was recovered from a woman between 55 and 75 years old with COVID-19, enrolled during active disease. The V and J genes are TRBV5-1 and TRBJ2-3; the best D guess is TRBD1, with 6 bases matching. In nucleotide form, the sequence is TGCGCCAGCAGCTTGTGGGGGCCGAGCAGCCCTAGCACAGATACGCAGTATTTT. This codes for CASSLWGPSSPSTDTQYF.